This TCR beta chain came from a study of blood T cell repertoires in COVID-19. The CDR3 runs 13 residues. J lost 5 bases, V lost 3 bases, and 5 bases had no gene match. Germline V gene data show CDR1 as DFQATT and CDR2 as SNEGSKA (reference sequence). Method: immunoSEQ multiplex PCR; TCRdb's copy keeps in-frame clones and lacks some. Among some 130,000 clones, 65% to 85% were seen once, and the ten largest hold 1.9%. This chain joins TRBV20-1 and TRBJ2-7, with 9 bases fitting TRBD1. The receptor's source is a man in his 70s with acute or convalescent COVID-19. Sequenced input: peripheral blood. The CDR3 loop is CSASAGTGNEQYF. CDR3 in DNA: TGCAGTGCTAGTGCCGGGACAGGGAACGAGCAGTACTTC.